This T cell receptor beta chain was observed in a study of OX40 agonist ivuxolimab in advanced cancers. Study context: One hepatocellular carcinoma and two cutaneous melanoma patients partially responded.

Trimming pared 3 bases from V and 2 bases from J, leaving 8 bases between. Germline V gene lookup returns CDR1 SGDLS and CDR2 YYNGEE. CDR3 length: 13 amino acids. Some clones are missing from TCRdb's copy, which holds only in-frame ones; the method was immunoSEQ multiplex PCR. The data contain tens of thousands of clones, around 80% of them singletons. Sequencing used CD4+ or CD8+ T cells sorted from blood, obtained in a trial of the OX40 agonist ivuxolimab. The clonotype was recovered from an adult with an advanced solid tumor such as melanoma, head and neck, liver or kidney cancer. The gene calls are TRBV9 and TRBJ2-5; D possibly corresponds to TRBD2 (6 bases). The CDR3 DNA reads TGTGCCAGCAGCGGCGGGATACAAGAGACCCAGTACTTC. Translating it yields CASSGGIQETQYF.